Detailed here is one TCR beta chain. Its antigen is not identified. These data are taken from a study of blood T cells in healthy people across ages. Study findings and constraints: PBMCs that were unsorted prevented a conclusive naive versus antigen-experienced comparison. A roughly linear fall in TCR beta diversity per million T cells was seen with increasing age.

Staff drew around 10 milliliters of peripheral blood from each donor. A J-beta primer mix and a sample-barcoded 5' primer were used in a second PCR of roughly 6 to 11 cycles. One entry per CDR3 protein, called by TCRdb with MiXCR from the 5' RACE reads. The table lists approximately 880,000 distinct CDR3 sequences, about 48% of them singletons. Germline CDR1 MDHEN, CDR2 SYDVKM. After removal of 6 bases from V and 5 bases from J, the junction contained 13 bases not matched to a gene. The CDR3 has 16 residues. The sample was blood. This TCR was sampled from a man aged 25 to 45 in good health. The chain couples TRBV28 to TRBJ2-5, with 9 bases aligning to TRBD2. The CDR3 sequence: CASRSLTGGGAETQYF. As DNA, the CDR3 is TGTGCCAGCAGGAGCCTCACTGGCGGGGGGGCGGAGACCCAGTACTTC. The full variable domain, completed using reference TRBV28 and TRBJ2-5, is DVKVTQSSRYLVKRTGEKVFLECVQDMDHENMFWYRQDPGLGLRLIYFSYDVKMKEKGDIPEGYSVSREKKERFSLILESASTNQTSMYLCASRSLTGGGAETQYFGPGTRLLVL.